The clone carrying this T cell receptor (beta chain) was detected only once. The data derive from a study of T cell responses to AZD1222 COVID-19 vaccine. Only in-frame clones appear in the TCRdb table, and some are missing; sequencing was by immunoSEQ multiplex PCR. The sample lists about 140,000 clones; 85% were seen once. The CDR3 spans 11 residues. Germline assignment: CDR1 MGHDK and CDR2 SYGVNS. Trimming removed 10 bases at V and 6 bases at J, with 12 bases between. This clonotype originated in an adult who received the MenACWY meningococcal vaccine as a control. This sequence joins TRBV25-1 and TRBJ1-2, with TRBD1 as a possible D gene (6 bases). Sequences were derived from peripheral blood, sampled 28 days after the second dose of the MenACWY control vaccine. CDR3: CATGQWDGYTF. The CDR3 region has the DNA TGTGCCACCGGACAGTGGGATGGCTACACCTTC.